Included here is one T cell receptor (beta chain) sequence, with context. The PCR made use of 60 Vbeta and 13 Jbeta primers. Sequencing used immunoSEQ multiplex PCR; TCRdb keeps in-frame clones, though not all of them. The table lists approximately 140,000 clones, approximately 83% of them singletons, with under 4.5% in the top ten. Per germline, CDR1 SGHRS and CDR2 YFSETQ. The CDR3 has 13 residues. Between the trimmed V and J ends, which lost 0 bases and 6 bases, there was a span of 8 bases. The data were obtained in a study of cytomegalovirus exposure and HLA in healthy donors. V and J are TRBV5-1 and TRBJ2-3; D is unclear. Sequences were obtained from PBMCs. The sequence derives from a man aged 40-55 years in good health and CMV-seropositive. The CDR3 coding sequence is TGCGCCAGCAGCTTGGCCGCGGCGGATACGCAGTATTTT. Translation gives CASSLAAADTQYF.